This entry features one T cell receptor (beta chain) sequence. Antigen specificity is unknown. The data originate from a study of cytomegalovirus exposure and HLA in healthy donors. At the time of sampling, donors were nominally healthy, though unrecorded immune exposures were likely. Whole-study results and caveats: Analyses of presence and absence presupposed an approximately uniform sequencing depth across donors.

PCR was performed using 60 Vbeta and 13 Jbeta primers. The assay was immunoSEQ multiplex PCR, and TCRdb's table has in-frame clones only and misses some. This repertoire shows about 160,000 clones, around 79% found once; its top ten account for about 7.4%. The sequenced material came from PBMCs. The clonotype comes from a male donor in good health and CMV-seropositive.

The CDR3 region has the DNA TGTGCCAGCAGTGACGGGGGGACAGGGAATGAAAAACTGTTTTTT. Its protein product is CASSDGGTGNEKLFF. This sequence joins TRBV6-1 and TRBJ1-4; 9 bases are shared with TRBD1. CDR1 is MNHNS, CDR2 SASEGT, per germline. The CDR3 consists of 15 residues. Trimming at V came to 3 bases and at J to 5 bases, leaving 4 bases not matched to a gene.